The 6 T cell receptor beta chains below all came from one sample that was sequenced in a study of blood T cell repertoires in COVID-19. Sequencing used immunoSEQ multiplex PCR; TCRdb keeps in-frame clones, though not all of them. The sample has over 250,000 clones, roughly nine tenths seen once; the top ten hold about 2.2%. Sequencing was done on a sample of peripheral blood. The receptor source for this set is a woman younger than 45 with COVID-19, enrolled during active disease.

The V gene is TRBV27, the J gene TRBJ1-5; 8 bases line up with TRBD1. The V and J ends lost 0 bases and 2 bases, in that order; junction bases with no gene match: 3. The CDR3 sequence is 16 residues long. The germline V gene has CDR1 MNHEY and CDR2 SMNVEV (reference sequence). The CDR3, as DNA: TGTGCCAGCAGTTTATCCTGGACAGGGCGCAATCAGCCCCAGCATTTT. This codes for CASSLSWTGRNQPQHF.

This sequence joins TRBV10-1 and TRBJ2-3, with D perhaps TRBD2 (6 bases). CDR3 length: 14 residues. Trimming took 3 bases from V and 5 from J, leaving 12 bases between them. Per germline, CDR1 WNHNN and CDR2 SYGVQD (reference sequence). CDR3 sequence (DNA): TGCGCCAGCAGTGACGGGGGATGGGGAGATACGCAGTATTTT. Protein sequence: CASSDGGWGDTQYF.

V is TRBV11-2 and J is TRBJ2-1; 7 bases agree with TRBD2. This CDR3 is 17 amino acids long. In germline, CDR1 is SGHAT, CDR2 FQNNGV. J lost 2 bases, V lost 3 bases, and 10 bases had no gene match. CDR3 DNA: TGTGCCAGCAGCTTCCAGTTAGCGGGTCCAACCTACAATGAGCAGTTCTTC. Translation gives CASSFQLAGPTYNEQFF.

The rearrangement joins TRBV18 to TRBJ2-1, with 7 bases aligning to TRBD2. Germline lookup yields CDR1 KGHSH and CDR2 LQKENI. V shed 3 bases, J shed 6 bases, and the junction held 5 bases outside the gene matches. The CDR3 length is 14 residues. The CDR3 reads CASSPGLGINEQFF. In DNA form, the CDR3 reads TGTGCCAGCTCACCCGGACTAGGTATCAATGAGCAGTTCTTC.

The chain links TRBV3-1 (or the pseudogene TRBV3-2) to TRBJ2-4, with D tentatively TRBD2 (5 bases). CDR3 length equals 15 residues. Trimming shortened V by 1 base and J by 0 bases, and 7 bases separated the two germline ends. The germline gives CDR1 LGHDT, CDR2 YNNKEL (reference sequence). CDR3 region: CASSQGGLAKNIQYF. The DNA for the CDR3 is TGTGCCAGCAGCCAAGGCGGACTAGCCAAAAACATTCAGTACTTC.

The chain joins TRBV6-5 to TRBJ1-2; D is uncertain. This CDR3 is built from 14 residues. V lost 7 bases, J lost 1 base, and 13 bases lay in between. Germline lookup yields CDR1 MNHEY and CDR2 SVGAGI. This CDR3 is CASIPRGRNYGYTF. CDR3 in DNA: TGTGCCAGCATTCCAAGAGGGCGTAACTATGGCTACACCTTC.